The 4 T cell receptor beta chains below all came from one sample that was sequenced in a study of blood T cell repertoires in COVID-19. Sequencing was performed with immunoSEQ multiplex PCR; in TCRdb, only in-frame clones are kept and a portion is missing. This table holds about 120,000 clones, approximately 90% found once. The sample comprised peripheral blood. These receptors all come from a man between 65 and 85 years old with active or convalescent COVID-19.

This chain joins TRBV19 and TRBJ1-2; 9 bases fit TRBD1. After removal of 6 bases from V and 5 bases from J, the junction contained 7 bases not matched to a gene. The CDR3 covers 14 residues. Germline V gene sequence: CDR1 LNHDA, CDR2 SQIVND (reference sequence). The CDR3: CASRVGTGSYGYTF. The CDR3 DNA follows: TGTGCCAGTAGAGTCGGGACAGGGAGTTATGGCTACACCTTC.

J is TRBJ1-1 and V is TRBV7-9; no definite D call. In germline, CDR1 is SEHNR, CDR2 FQNEAQ (reference sequence). V was clipped by 5 bases and J by 7 bases, with 14 bases between them. This CDR3 contains 13 residues. The CDR3 loop reads CASSREKRLEAFF. CDR3 DNA sequence: TGTGCCAGCAGCCGAGAGAAGAGACTTGAAGCTTTCTTT.

The V call is TRBV10-3, the J call TRBJ2-1, with 7 bases fitting TRBD2. The V and J ends lost 7 bases and 6 bases, in that order; junction bases with no gene match: 6. The CDR3 loop spans 13 amino acids. Germline-derived CDR1 and CDR2 are ENHRY and SYGVKD. CDR3 nucleotides: TGTGCCATCACCCGGGGGGACCCCAATGAGCAGTTCTTC. Its translation is CAITRGDPNEQFF.

The V gene is TRBV13, the J gene TRBJ2-7; TRBD2 might be the D (5 bases). The CDR3 spans 12 residues. V was cut by 4 bases and J by 6 bases, with 10 bases left in between. Germline V CDR1 and CDR2: PRHDT, FYEKMQ (reference sequence). The CDR3 region is CASSSLLGEQYF. CDR3 sequence (DNA): TGTGCCAGCAGCTCCCTACTAGGCGAGCAGTACTTC.